The T cell receptor beta chain described here comes from a study of blood T cells in healthy people across ages. Study observations and caveats: A conclusive naive versus antigen-experienced comparison was prevented by the unsorted PBMCs. The study found more naive CD4+ cells and higher diversity in long-lived than aged donors.

Healthy Caucasian individuals from Russia aged about 6 to 90 were enrolled as donors. Peripheral blood, 9.5 to 10 milliliters per donor, was collected. Germline V gene data show CDR1 as SGHDN and CDR2 as FVKESK. The CDR3 contains 16 residues. V was trimmed by 0 bases and J by 4 bases, leaving 12 bases between them. For the second PCR, which ran for about 7 to 11 cycles, a sample-barcoded 5' primer and a J-beta primer mix were used. TCRdb independently ran MiXCR on the 5' RACE reads; one entry per CDR3 protein. The table lists 850,000 to 1,100,000 distinct CDR3 sequences, 35% to 40% of them singletons. Comments on this clonotype: What it recognizes is unknown.

The specimen sequenced was blood. The chain links TRBV14 to TRBJ2-2; D possibly matches TRBD1 or TRBD2 (6 bases each). The sequence was collected from a man aged 18 to 30 in good health. In DNA form, the CDR3 reads TGTGCCAGCAGCCAAGATCAGGGGAGGTTCACCGGGGAGCTGTTTTTT. This codes for CASSQDQGRFTGELFF.